The 21 T cell receptor beta chains reported below all come from one sample, sequenced in a study of response to subunit inactivated influenza vaccine. TCRdb re-called the RT-PCR reads through MiXCR, storing one row per CDR3 protein. The sample carries fewer than 250,000 distinct CDR3 sequences, 13% to 15% recorded once. The starting material was CD8+ T cells sorted from PBMCs, obtained roughly 5 days after vaccination. The receptors here all came from a man aged 50 or older who received an inactivated influenza vaccine.

The chain carries TRBV27 and TRBJ1-2; TRBD1 might be the D (5 bases). V was clipped by 6 bases and J by 3 bases, with 14 bases between them. This CDR3 comprises 14 residues. CDR1 and CDR2 from the germline V gene are MNHEY and SMNVEV (reference sequence). CDR3 sequence: CASREAGIYYGYTF. CDR3 nucleotide sequence: TGTGCCAGCAGAGAAGCAGGGATTTACTATGGCTACACCTTC.

The V and J genes are TRBV12-3 or TRBV12-4 and TRBJ2-1, with 7 bases identical to TRBD1. The V segment lost 3 bases and the J segment 7 bases; nucleotides outside the gene matches: 6. This CDR3 is 14 amino acids long. The CDR3 DNA sequence: TGTGCCAGCAGTTTTACAGGGGTAGGGAATGAGCAGTTCTTC. Protein sequence: CASSFTGVGNEQFF.

This clonotype came up many times. The chain uses TRBV6-6 and TRBJ2-7; TRBD2 is a possible D gene (7 bases). This CDR3 comprises 16 residues. Trimming took off 7 bases at V and 6 bases at J, with 25 bases between the two ends. CDR1 MNHNY and CDR2 SVGAGI come from the germline V gene (reference sequence). The CDR3 loop reads CASTPRGATVLSEQYF. Written as DNA, the CDR3 is TGTGCCAGCACTCCCCGGGGGGCCACGGTTCTCTCCGAGCAGTACTTC.

This clonotype was counted only a few times. This chain connects TRBV7-6 to TRBJ2-3; maybe TRBD1 (6 bases). The CDR3 contains 17 residues. The V gene's germline CDR1 is SGHVS and CDR2 FNYEAQ. The V and J ends lost 3 bases and 1 base respectively, with 17 bases between them. CDR3 region: CASSFGRGGVGTDTQYF. Written as DNA, the CDR3 is TGTGCCAGCAGCTTCGGCAGGGGTGGGGTGGGCACAGATACGCAGTATTTT.

This clonotype has a handful of counts. The rearrangement joins TRBV20-1 to TRBJ1-1; TRBD1 aligns across 7 bases. CDR1 is DFQATT, CDR2 SNEGSKA, per germline (reference sequence). CDR3 length: 15 residues. The junction had 8 bases not matched to a gene; V was cut back by 0 bases and J by 4 bases. CDR3 protein: CSAREPGQPTTEAFF. In nucleotides, the CDR3 is TGCAGTGCTAGAGAACCGGGACAGCCAACCACTGAAGCTTTCTTT.

This clonotype was observed a few times. The genes are TRBV21-1 and TRBJ2-3. TRBV21-1 is a pseudogene segment. The CDR3 spans 15 residues. The CDR3 protein is CASRKFGDRTDTQYF. In DNA form, the CDR3 reads TGTGCCAGCAGAAAGTTTGGTGATCGCACAGATACGCAGTATTTT.

The chain joins TRBV14 to TRBJ2-5; unclear D gene. The germline V gene has CDR1 SGHDN and CDR2 FVKESK. Trimming shortened V by 4 bases and J by 5 bases, and 11 bases separated the two germline ends. This CDR3 spans 13 amino acids. CDR3 loop: CASSLTRLETQYF. The DNA of the CDR3 is TGTGCCAGCAGCCTTACCCGTCTGGAGACCCAGTACTTC.

Only a few counts were recorded for this clonotype. This chain joins TRBV2 and TRBJ1-1, with unresolved D. CDR3 size: 16 residues. V shed 3 bases and J shed 0 bases, with 14 bases lying between them. Per the germline V gene, CDR1 is SNHLY and CDR2 is FYNNEI. The CDR3 DNA reads TGTGCCAGCAGTGATCAAGGCAGTGTAATGAACACTGAAGCTTTCTTT. This gives the protein CASSDQGSVMNTEAFF.

The chain is built from TRBV11-2 and TRBJ2-7; 7 nucleotides align to TRBD2. CDR3 length: 16 amino acids. Trimming took 1 base from V and 3 from J; bases not matched to a gene: 9. Germline CDR1 is SGHAT and CDR2 is FQNNGV. The CDR3 region is CASSLVLGDYYYEQYF. DNA for the CDR3: TGTGCCAGCAGCTTAGTTCTAGGGGACTATTACTACGAGCAGTACTTC.

This clonotype was seen a handful of times. The gene calls are TRBV20-1 and TRBJ2-1; 9 nucleotides agree with TRBD2. V shed 6 bases, J shed 4 bases, and the junction held 10 bases outside the gene matches. The CDR3 is 15 amino acids. From germline, CDR1 is DFQATT and CDR2 SNEGSKA (reference sequence). The chain's CDR3 is CSARQRGDVYNEQFF. The DNA for the CDR3 is TGCAGTGCGAGACAGCGGGGGGACGTATACAATGAGCAGTTCTTC.

The sample holds one count of this clonotype. The chain links TRBV9 to TRBJ2-3; no firm D call. The CDR3 spans 13 residues. Germline V gene data show CDR1 as SGDLS and CDR2 as YYNGEE. Trimming took 2 bases from V and 4 from J, leaving 8 bases between them. CDR3 nucleotide sequence: TGTGCCAGCAGCGTTTCCAGGTCAGATACGCAGTATTTT. It codes for CASSVSRSDTQYF.

The chain links TRBV6-5 to TRBJ2-5; TRBD2 might be the D (5 bases). Germline-derived CDR1 and CDR2 are MNHEY and SVGAGI. The CDR3 contains 14 residues. Trimming left V 0 bases short and J 2 bases short, with 7 bases between. In nucleotides, the CDR3 is TGTGCCAGCAGTTACTCTCCGGGGCAAGAGACCCAGTACTTC. Its protein product is CASSYSPGQETQYF.

This chain connects TRBV4-3 to TRBJ2-2; 7 nucleotides match TRBD2. J was trimmed by 6 bases and V by 4 bases; bases with no gene match: 11. The germline gives CDR1 LGHNA, CDR2 YSLEER. The CDR3 is 16 residues long. CDR3 sequence: CASSPYSRAGAGELFF. The CDR3 bases are TGCGCCAGCAGCCCTTATTCTAGGGCGGGGGCCGGGGAGCTGTTTTTT.

This clonotype showed up just a few times. CDR3 coding DNA: TGTGCCAGCAGTTTACCCCAACCGGTCCTCTCCTACAATGAGCAGTTCTTC. Translated, it gives CASSLPQPVLSYNEQFF. The chain couples TRBV28 to TRBJ2-1; D gene ambiguous. The CDR3 has 17 amino acids. Trimming pared 2 bases from V and 0 bases from J, leaving 14 bases between. Germline V gene sequence: CDR1 MDHEN, CDR2 SYDVKM. Using reference TRBV28 and TRBJ2-1 for the parts outside the CDR3, the full variable domain is DVKVTQSSRYLVKRTGEKVFLECVQDMDHENMFWYRQDPGLGLRLIYFSYDVKMKEKGDIPEGYSVSREKKERFSLILESASTNQTSMYLCASSLPQPVLSYNEQFFGPGTRLTVL.

This clonotype was observed a few times. The J gene is TRBJ2-7, the V gene TRBV29-1; the D gene could be TRBD1 or TRBD2 (5 bases each). Trimming stripped 3 bases from V and 4 bases from J, with 10 bases between. The germline V gene encodes CDR1 SQVTM and CDR2 ANQGSEA. The CDR3 sequence is 12 residues long. The CDR3, as DNA: TGCAGCGTTGAGGAAGGGGAGTACGAGCAGTACTTC. It is translated as CSVEEGEYEQYF.

In this sample, this clonotype turned up a few times. The chain links TRBV30 to TRBJ2-2, with a possible D match to TRBD1 (6 bases). Trimming took 6 bases from V and 0 from J, leaving 17 bases between them. CDR3 size: 16 residues. The germline V gene has CDR1 GTSNPN and CDR2 SVGIG (reference sequence). CDR3 region: CACSWGHHTNTGELFF. CDR3 in DNA: TGTGCCTGTTCTTGGGGACACCACACGAACACCGGGGAGCTGTTTTTT.

The chain employs TRBV27 and TRBJ2-6; D remains ambiguous. Germline V gene data show CDR1 as MNHEY and CDR2 as SMNVEV (reference sequence). Deletions cut 1 base from V and 4 bases from J, with 8 bases between. CDR3 length equals 15 residues. The CDR3 DNA is TGTGCCAGCAGTTTATTGCCCCTGGGGGCCAACGTCCTGACTTTC. This gives the protein CASSLLPLGANVLTF.

By share, this clonotype ranks as medium-sized. V is TRBV11-2 and J is TRBJ2-5, with a tentative D call TRBD1 (5 bases). This CDR3 region has 14 residues. Germline loops: CDR1 SGHAT, CDR2 FQNNGV. V lost 1 base, J lost 5 bases, and 11 bases lay in between. CDR3 protein: CASSLGGSLETQYF. CDR3 DNA sequence: TGTGCCAGCAGCTTAGGGGGCAGTTTGGAGACCCAGTACTTC.

The V gene is TRBV4-3, the J gene TRBJ2-7; 12 bases agree with TRBD2. Germline trimming cut 3 bases from V and 7 bases from J; bases unmatched to any gene: 7. The CDR3 is 15 residues long. Germline V gene lookup returns CDR1 LGHNA and CDR2 YSLEER. CDR3 sequence reads: CASSQTSGGPREQYF. The CDR3 nucleotides are TGCGCCAGCAGCCAGACTAGCGGGGGACCTAGGGAGCAGTACTTC.

The chain combines TRBV20-1 with TRBJ2-7; TRBD2 aligns across 8 bases. The CDR3 extends over 13 amino acids. In germline, CDR1 is DFQATT, CDR2 SNEGSKA (reference sequence). With V trimmed by 6 bases and J by 2 bases, 6 bases remained unmatched. The CDR3 region has the DNA TGCAGTGCGTTTAGCGGGGACGCCTACGAGCAGTACTTC. It translates to CSAFSGDAYEQYF.

The table lists this clonotype with a few counts. This rearrangement joins TRBV29-1 to TRBJ1-3; 8 bases are a match to TRBD1. Germline lookup yields CDR1 SQVTM and CDR2 ANQGSEA. This CDR3 is built from 15 residues. Germline trimming cut 1 base from V and 4 bases from J; bases unmatched to any gene: 6. CDR3 amino acids: CSVEGLTGDGNTIYF. The CDR3 nucleotides read TGCAGCGTTGAAGGATTGACAGGGGACGGAAACACCATATATTTT. Filled out from reference TRBV29-1 and TRBJ1-3, the complete variable domain reads SAVISQKPSRDICQRGTSLTIQCQVDSQVTMMFWYRQQPGQSLTLIATANQGSEATYESGFVIDKFPISRPNLTFSTLTVSNMSPEDSSIYLCSVEGLTGDGNTIYFGEGSWLTVV.